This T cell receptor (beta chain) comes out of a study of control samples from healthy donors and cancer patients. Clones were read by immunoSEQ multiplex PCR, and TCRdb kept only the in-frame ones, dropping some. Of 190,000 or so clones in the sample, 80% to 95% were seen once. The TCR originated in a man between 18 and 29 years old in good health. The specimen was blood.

CDR3: CASSEWLANTDTQYF. CDR3 nucleotides: TGTGCCAGCAGTGAGTGGCTAGCTAACACAGATACGCAGTATTTT. The V and J genes are TRBV6-1 and TRBJ2-3; D may be TRBD2 (5 bases). The V end lost 3 bases, the J end lost 2 bases, and 12 bases lay between the germline ends. Germline V lookup: CDR1 MNHNS, CDR2 SASEGT. The CDR3 is 15 residues long.